The clone carrying this T cell receptor (beta chain) showed up just once. Its cognate antigen is unknown. This sample is part of a study of cytomegalovirus exposure and HLA in healthy donors. CDR3 length: 15 residues. V trimming: 5 bases; J trimming: 5 bases; junction bases outside the gene matches: 3. Germline CDR1 is MNHEY and CDR2 is SVGAGI. Study outcomes and limitations: The study labeled roughly 160 TCR beta chains cytomegalovirus-associated. According to a later analysis, donors in an Asian-associated ancestry cluster reportedly had fewer N-insertions than the approximately 620-donor mean.

The primer mix had 60 Vbeta and 13 Jbeta primers. Data came from immunoSEQ multiplex PCR; TCRdb stores just in-frame clones and leaves some out. Here the sample spans approximately 130,000 clones, 65% to 90% being singletons. This TCR came from a girl aged 2-10 years in good health and CMV-seronegative. The specimen sequenced was PBMCs. The rearrangement uses TRBV6-5 and TRBJ2-5; TRBD2 agrees at 15 bases. Here the CDR3 reads CASSRGTSGGETQYF. Written as DNA, the CDR3 is TGTGCCAGCAGTCGGGGGACTAGCGGGGGGGAGACCCAGTACTTC.